Listed below are T cell receptor beta chains from one sample, sequenced in a study of read filtering for tumor transcriptome and immune sequencing. MiXCR, run by TCRdb on the reads, gives a single entry per CDR3 protein. The sample consists of 75,000 to 95,000 distinct CDR3 sequences, more than 9% of them appearing once. The sequencing sample was made of a population of CD138-negative cells sorted from bone marrow. Every receptor here comes from a donor over 35 with multiple myeloma. The CDR3 runs from the conserved cysteine through the conserved F or W. Fields, in order: CDR3 length, J gene, V gene, D gene, clone size, CDR3 protein, CDR3 DNA. D genes are given only for firm matches. Part of the rows lack a size; the others show once, few, many or a class for expanded clones.

length: 11; J: TRBJ1-5; V: TRBV2; D: .; size: many; CDR3: CASRKDTGRHF; DNA: TGTGCCAGCAGAAAGGACACGGGGCGACATTTT
length: 18; J: TRBJ2-2; V: TRBV4-2; D: TRBD2; size: many; CDR3: CASSQEAGREVNTGELFF; DNA: TGTGCCAGCAGCCAAGAGGCGGGGCGGGAGGTAAACACCGGGGAGCTGTTTTTT
length: 16; J: TRBJ1-6; V: TRBV20-1; D: TRBD1; size: few; CDR3: CSARDRVTGQNSPLHF; DNA: TGCAGTGCTAGAGACCGGGTGACAGGGCAAAATTCACCCCTCCACTTT
length: 15; J: TRBJ2-5; V: TRBV5-1; D: .; size: many; CDR3: CASSLAPGAGETQYF; DNA: TGCGCCAGCAGCTTGGCCCCAGGGGCTGGTGAGACCCAGTACTTC
length: 15; J: TRBJ1-4; V: TRBV9; D: TRBD1; size: many; CDR3: CASSGQGATNEKLFF; DNA: TGTGCCAGCAGCGGCCAGGGGGCAACTAATGAAAAACTGTTTTTT
length: 16; J: TRBJ2-7; V: TRBV11-2; D: TRBD2; size: many; CDR3: CASSLALTSGAKEQYF; DNA: TGTGCCAGCAGCTTAGCCCTGACTAGCGGGGCGAAAGAGCAGTACTTC
length: 13; J: TRBJ1-1; V: TRBV7-9; D: .; size: many; CDR3: CASSLQENTEAFF; DNA: TGTGCTAGCAGCTTACAGGAGAACACTGAAGCTTTCTTT
length: 16; J: TRBJ2-1; V: TRBV10-3; D: .; size: .; CDR3: CAISEEVGVSSNEQFF; DNA: TGTGCCATCAGTGAGGAGGTGGGGGTCTCATCGAATGAGCAGTTCTTC
length: 17; J: TRBJ2-2; V: TRBV11-2; D: TRBD2; size: .; CDR3: CASSPIAGGPVTGELFF; DNA: TGTGCCAGCAGCCCCATAGCGGGAGGGCCTGTCACCGGGGAGCTGTTTTTT
length: 14; J: TRBJ2-3; V: TRBV5-1; D: .; size: many; CDR3: CASSIGQSTDTQYF; DNA: TGCGCCAGCTCGATAGGGCAGTCCACAGATACGCAGTATTTT
length: 15; J: TRBJ2-1; V: TRBV20-1; D: TRBD1; size: many; CDR3: CSALTQGAVYNEQFF; DNA: TGCAGTGCGCTAACACAGGGGGCGGTGTACAATGAGCAGTTCTTC
length: 17; J: TRBJ2-6; V: TRBV5-6; D: .; size: many; CDR3: CASSLEQASSGANVLTF; DNA: TGTGCCAGCAGCTTGGAGCAGGCGAGCTCTGGGGCCAACGTCCTGACTTTC
length: 13; J: TRBJ2-2; V: TRBV5-4; D: .; size: many; CDR3: CASSFDSTGELFF; DNA: TGTGCCAGCAGCTTTGACAGCACCGGGGAGCTGTTTTTT
length: 17; J: TRBJ2-6; V: TRBV28; D: .; size: .; CDR3: CASSLETGFSGANVLTF; DNA: TGTGCCAGCAGTTTGGAAACAGGGTTCTCTGGGGCCAACGTCCTGACTTTC